A single sample gave rise to the 13 T cell receptor beta chains below, sequenced in a study of T cells in localized non-small cell lung cancer. Clones were read by immunoSEQ multiplex PCR, and TCRdb kept only the in-frame ones, dropping some. The sample gives roughly 53,000 clones, approximately 88% of which show up once; approximately 18% is in the top ten. Source: peripheral blood mononuclear cells, taken before any cancer treatment. These receptors were collected from a man aged 35-69 years with stage III lung adenocarcinoma.

The chain is built from TRBV4-2 and TRBJ2-3, with 9 bases fitting TRBD2. The J segment lost 6 bases and the V segment lost 0 bases, leaving 4 bases of the junction unmatched. CDR1 is LGHNA, CDR2 YNFKEQ, per germline. The CDR3 totals 15 residues. Here the CDR3 DNA reads TGTGCCAGCAGCCAAGATGCGGGAGGGGCGGATACGCAGTATTTT. Amino acid sequence: CASSQDAGGADTQYF.

The chain couples TRBV5-1 to TRBJ2-7; the D is unclear. CDR1 is SGHRS, CDR2 YFSETQ, per germline. Trimming shortened V by 4 bases and J by 3 bases, and 11 bases separated the two germline ends. CDR3 size: 13 residues. CDR3 residues: CASSTQADYEQYF. The CDR3 DNA is TGCGCCAGCAGCACCCAGGCAGACTACGAGCAGTACTTC.

The rearrangement joins TRBV19 to TRBJ2-7; D ambiguous. Germline CDR1 LNHDA, CDR2 SQIVND (reference sequence). V lost 4 bases to trimming and J lost 5 bases, with 9 bases between them. The CDR3 consists of 12 residues. CDR3 sequence reads: CASSRFGHEQYF. For the CDR3, the DNA is TGTGCCAGTAGTAGGTTCGGACACGAGCAGTACTTC.

V usage is TRBV10-3 and J usage is TRBJ2-2, with TRBD1 matching over 9 bases. The CDR3 covers 14 residues. Trimming cost V 10 bases and J 7 bases; bases outside gene matches: 10. From germline, CDR1 is ENHRY and CDR2 SYGVKD. CDR3 DNA sequence: TGTGCCACCCTACCCGGACAGGGGATCGGGGAGCTGTTTTTT. This sequence encodes CATLPGQGIGELFF.

V and J are TRBV30 and TRBJ2-6; D gene ambiguous. Germline CDR1 is GTSNPN and CDR2 is SVGIG (reference sequence). V was pared by 0 bases and J by 4 bases, with 10 bases between. The CDR3 consists of 15 residues. CDR3 residues: CAWSVGYGGANVLTF. The CDR3 DNA reads as TGTGCCTGGAGTGTAGGTTATGGCGGGGCCAACGTCCTGACTTTC.

V usage is TRBV7-9 and J usage is TRBJ2-1; D perhaps matches TRBD1 (5 bases). CDR3 length: 12 amino acids. The V end lost 8 bases, the J end lost 6 bases, and 11 bases lay between the germline ends. Per the germline V gene, CDR1 is SEHNR and CDR2 is FQNEAQ (reference sequence). The CDR3 loop is CASQGSSNEQFF. The CDR3 nucleotides read TGTGCCAGCCAGGGTTCTAGCAATGAGCAGTTCTTC.

The chain is built from TRBV4-3 and TRBJ2-2; a weak D match, TRBD2 (6 bases). V lost 4 bases, J lost 4 bases, and 16 bases lay in between. The CDR3 consists of 16 residues. Germline V gene data show CDR1 as LGHNA and CDR2 as YSLEER. The CDR3 sequence is CASSPQHWTITGELFF. The CDR3 bases are TGCGCCAGCAGCCCTCAACACTGGACTATCACCGGGGAGCTGTTTTTT.

CDR3 nucleotides: TGTGCCAGCAGTTACTCGCTGATCGTGGACACTGAAGCTTTCTTT. Amino acids: CASSYSLIVDTEAFF. The V call is TRBV6-6, the J call TRBJ1-1, with D unclear. Per the germline V gene, CDR1 is MNHNY and CDR2 is SVGAGI (reference sequence). The V and J ends lost 0 bases and 3 bases respectively, with 11 bases between them. The CDR3 covers 15 residues.

V is TRBV11-2 and J is TRBJ1-5, with 8 bases aligning to TRBD1. V trimming: 5 bases; J trimming: 4 bases; junction bases outside the gene matches: 4. The CDR3 consists of 14 residues. Per the germline V gene, CDR1 is SGHAT and CDR2 is FQNNGV. DNA for the CDR3: TGTGCCAGCAGCCCCACAGGGGGGAATCAGCCCCAGCATTTT. Translation: CASSPTGGNQPQHF.

The V and J genes are TRBV5-4 and TRBJ2-5; maybe TRBD2 (6 bases). CDR1 is SGHNT, CDR2 YYREEE, per germline (reference sequence). The CDR3 loop spans 14 amino acids. Trimming took 2 bases from V and 5 from J, leaving 13 bases between them. This CDR3 reads CASSFWASGETQYF. CDR3 DNA: TGTGCCAGCAGCTTCTGGGCAAGCGGGGAGACCCAGTACTTC.

The chain joins TRBV7-9 to TRBJ1-3; no clear D. The germline V gene has CDR1 SEHNR and CDR2 FQNEAQ (reference sequence). There are 16 residues in the CDR3. Trimming left V 6 bases short and J 0 bases short, with 15 bases between. CDR3 sequence reads: CASSRSDILSGNTIYF. The CDR3 DNA reads TGTGCCAGCAGTCGATCAGACATACTCTCTGGAAACACCATATATTTT.

This clone was recorded a few times. V and J are TRBV20-1 and TRBJ1-3; D is unclear. Germline-derived CDR1 and CDR2 are DFQATT and SNEGSKA (reference sequence). Trimming pared 1 base from V and 8 bases from J, leaving 6 bases between. The CDR3 spans 11 residues. CDR3 amino acids: CSARVLDTIYF. As DNA, the CDR3 is TGCAGTGCTAGAGTCTTGGACACCATATATTTT.

J is TRBJ2-3 and V is TRBV20-1; no clear D gene. The CDR3 contains 11 residues. Per the germline V gene, CDR1 is DFQATT and CDR2 is SNEGSKA (reference sequence). The V and J ends lost 6 bases and 6 bases respectively, with 10 bases between them. The CDR3 nucleotides read TGCAGTGCCATTACCCGGGATACGCAGTATTTT. This sequence encodes CSAITRDTQYF.